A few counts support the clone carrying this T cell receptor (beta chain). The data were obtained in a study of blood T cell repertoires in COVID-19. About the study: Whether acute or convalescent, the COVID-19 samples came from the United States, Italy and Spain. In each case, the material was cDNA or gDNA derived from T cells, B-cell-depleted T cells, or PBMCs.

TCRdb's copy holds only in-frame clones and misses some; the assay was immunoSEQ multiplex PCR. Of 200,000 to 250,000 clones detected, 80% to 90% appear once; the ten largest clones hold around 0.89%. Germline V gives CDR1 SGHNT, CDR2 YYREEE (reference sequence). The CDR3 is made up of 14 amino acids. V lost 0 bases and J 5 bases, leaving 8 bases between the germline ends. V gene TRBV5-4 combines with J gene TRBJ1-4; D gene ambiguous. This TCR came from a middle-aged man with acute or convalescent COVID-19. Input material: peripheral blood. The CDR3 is CASSLGLPNEKLFF. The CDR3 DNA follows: TGTGCCAGCAGCTTGGGGCTGCCCAATGAAAAACTGTTTTTT.